The 16 T cell receptor beta chains presented below share a single source sample, sequenced in a study of CD4 T cells in relation to SARS-CoV-2 and coronaviruses. Method: immunoSEQ multiplex PCR; TCRdb's copy keeps in-frame clones and lacks some. Of roughly 15,000 clones detected, 79% appear once; the ten largest clones hold approximately 10%. The unexposed donors gave CD4+ T cells in 2011-2018, prior to COVID-19. The cells were cultured for about 10 days before CD4+ T cells were isolated. Their target antigens are unknown. The specimen was CD4+ T cells from PBMCs, cultured in vitro. Receptor source: a human donor in good health.

This chain connects TRBV4-3 to TRBJ2-5; D is unclear. Per the germline V gene, CDR1 is LGHNA and CDR2 is YSLEER. V was shortened by 4 bases and J by 1 base, with 10 bases between the two germline ends. This CDR3 comprises 14 residues. The CDR3 is CASSPQVIQETQYF. CDR3 nucleotide sequence: TGCGCCAGCAGCCCCCAGGTGATCCAAGAGACCCAGTACTTC.

J is TRBJ1-2 and V is TRBV10-3; maybe TRBD1 (5 bases). CDR3 size: 14 residues. Trimming left V 4 bases short and J 3 bases short, with 12 bases between. The V gene's germline CDR1 is ENHRY and CDR2 SYGVKD. The CDR3 reads CAISGKGRDYGYTF. Written as DNA, the CDR3 is TGTGCCATCAGTGGGAAGGGGAGGGACTATGGCTACACCTTC.

The rearrangement joins TRBV6-2 or TRBV6-3 to TRBJ1-1; D is possibly TRBD1 (6 bases). V lost 2 bases and J 0 bases, leaving 19 bases between the germline ends. Germline CDR1 and CDR2: MNHEY and SVGEGT. The CDR3 has 18 residues. CDR3 nucleotide sequence: TGTGCCAGCAGTTACCGTACTCTGGACAGTTGGCTGAACACTGAAGCTTTCTTT. Its protein product is CASSYRTLDSWLNTEAFF.

This chain uses TRBV19 with TRBJ2-7; D might be TRBD1 (5 bases). The CDR3 has 14 amino acids. V lost 5 bases, J lost 2 bases, and 13 bases lay in between. The V gene's germline CDR1 is LNHDA and CDR2 SQIVND (reference sequence). CDR3 bases: TGTGCCAGTAGTCCATGGGCAGGGACCTACGAGCAGTACTTC. It encodes CASSPWAGTYEQYF.

The chain combines TRBV2 with TRBJ2-3, with unresolved D. Trimming stripped 5 bases from V and 4 bases from J, with 7 bases between. Looked up from germline, CDR1 is SNHLY and CDR2 is FYNNEI. This CDR3 is 12 amino acids long. The CDR3 bases are TGTGCCAGCAGTCGAGACCCAGATACGCAGTATTTT. The encoded protein is CASSRDPDTQYF. Full variable domain (outside the CDR3, taken from reference TRBV2 and TRBJ2-3): EPEVTQTPSHQVTQMGQEVILRCVPISNHLYFYWYRQILGQKVEFLVSFYNNEISEKSEIFDDQFSVERPDGSNFTLKIRSTKLEDSAMYFCASSRDPDTQYFGPGTRLTVL.

This clone was recorded a few times. The chain employs TRBV30 and TRBJ2-7; no clear D gene. Trimming took off 0 bases at V and 5 bases at J, with 8 bases between the two ends. Germline assignment: CDR1 GTSNPN and CDR2 SVGIG (reference sequence). This CDR3 contains 12 residues. CDR3 loop: CAWSVFRNEQYF. CDR3 sequence (DNA): TGTGCCTGGAGTGTCTTCCGGAACGAGCAGTACTTC.

The V call is TRBV5-4, the J call TRBJ2-1, with 8 bases lining up with TRBD2. After removal of 0 bases from V and 0 bases from J, the junction contained 8 bases not matched to a gene. CDR1 and CDR2 (germline): SGHNT, YYREEE (reference sequence). This CDR3 has 18 residues. Here the CDR3 reads CASSLDGSGVLSYNEQFF. CDR3 sequence (DNA): TGTGCCAGCAGCTTGGATGGTAGCGGGGTACTCTCCTACAATGAGCAGTTCTTC. The variable domain in full, completed from reference TRBV5-4 and TRBJ2-1, reads ETGVTQSPTHLIKTRGQQVTLRCSSQSGHNTVSWYQQALGQGPQFIFQYYREEENGRGNFPPRFSGLQFPNYSSELNVNALELDDSALYLCASSLDGSGVLSYNEQFFGPGTRLTVL.

The chain employs TRBV11-2 and TRBJ2-3; D is undetermined. Between the trimmed V and J ends, which lost 1 base and 2 bases, there was a span of 7 bases. CDR1 and CDR2 from the germline V gene are SGHAT and FQNNGV. The CDR3 is 14 amino acids. CDR3 sequence reads: CASSLGPVTDTQYF. Written as DNA, the CDR3 is TGTGCCAGCAGCTTAGGGCCCGTCACAGATACGCAGTATTTT.

The chain recombines TRBV6-6 with TRBJ2-7, with 7 bases aligning to TRBD1. This CDR3 is 14 amino acids long. V shed 7 bases and J 3 bases; nucleotides not matched to a gene: 9. Germline assignment: CDR1 MNHNY and CDR2 SVGAGI (reference sequence). Written as DNA, the CDR3 is TGTGCCAGCAACCCACATACAGGGGACTACGAGCAGTACTTC. It specifies CASNPHTGDYEQYF.

The chain recombines TRBV19 with TRBJ2-7; D possibly corresponds to TRBD2 (6 bases). V was cut by 4 bases and J by 0 bases, with 13 bases left in between. Germline CDR1 LNHDA, CDR2 SQIVND (reference sequence). The CDR3 is 15 amino acids. CDR3 sequence reads: CASSSLAGYSYEQYF. The CDR3 nucleotides read TGTGCCAGTAGTAGCCTTGCGGGGTACTCCTACGAGCAGTACTTC.

DNA of the CDR3: TGTGCCATCAGCGGGGGGGCCTACGAGCAGTACTTC. This encodes CAISGGAYEQYF. The chain joins TRBV10-3 to TRBJ2-7, with TRBD2 matching 8 bases. Germline assignment: CDR1 ENHRY and CDR2 SYGVKD. Germline trimming cut 6 bases from V and 2 bases from J; bases unmatched to any gene: 0. This CDR3 has 12 amino acids.

This clone was picked up one time. This chain connects TRBV6-5 to TRBJ1-1; the D is unclear. Germline V lookup: CDR1 MNHEY, CDR2 SVGAGI. Trimming cost V 0 bases and J 5 bases, with 10 bases left between them. The CDR3 length is 14 residues. CDR3 in amino acids: CASSYSRIRTEAFF. CDR3 sequence (DNA): TGTGCCAGCAGTTACTCAAGGATTCGTACTGAAGCTTTCTTT.

The chain links TRBV4-3 to TRBJ1-3; no clear D gene. Germline CDR1 reads LGHNA; CDR2 reads YSLEER. V dropped 0 bases and J dropped 2 bases, with 11 bases sitting between them. There are 16 residues in the CDR3. In DNA, the CDR3 is TGCGCCAGCAGCCAAGATTATGGCGTTGCTGGAAACACCATATATTTT. Its protein product is CASSQDYGVAGNTIYF.

The chain carries TRBV29-1 and TRBJ1-1; D gene ambiguous. V was pared by 4 bases and J by 0 bases, with 9 bases between. CDR1 and CDR2 from the germline V gene are SQVTM and ANQGSEA. This CDR3 comprises 13 residues. CDR3 in amino acids: CSVASGMNTEAFF. CDR3 coding DNA: TGCAGCGTTGCCTCGGGGATGAACACTGAAGCTTTCTTT.

This clone has just one count. The J gene is TRBJ2-7, the V gene TRBV18; 7 nucleotides match TRBD1. V dropped 6 bases and J dropped 3; count of bases not matched to a gene: 11. Per germline, CDR1 KGHSH and CDR2 LQKENI. There are 15 residues in the CDR3. The DNA for the CDR3 is TGTGCCAGCTCGTCGCCGGGACAGACAATCTACGAGCAGTACTTC. Translation: CASSSPGQTIYEQYF.

The chain uses TRBV6-6 and TRBJ2-4; TRBD2 is a possible D gene (6 bases). This CDR3 has 14 amino acids. Germline lookup yields CDR1 MNHNY and CDR2 SVGAGI (reference sequence). Trimming removed 8 bases from V and 4 bases from J, with 15 bases in between. CDR3 sequence (DNA): TGTGCCAGCCTGGAGGGAGGATCAAAAAACATTCAGTACTTC. This codes for CASLEGGSKNIQYF.